A selection of T cell receptor beta chains follows, all from one sample in a study of T cell responses to AZD1222 COVID-19 vaccine. Only in-frame clones appear in the TCRdb table, and some are missing; sequencing was by immunoSEQ multiplex PCR. Altogether approximately 200,000 clones are present, over 85% being singletons, with the ten largest covering over 0.95%. This material consisted of peripheral blood, taken 28 days after the second AZD1222 dose. The receptors stem from an adult who received the AZD1222 COVID-19 vaccine. Both conserved end residues are part of each CDR3. D genes are given only for firm matches. The size field is filled for only some rows; it gives once, few, many or a size class.

- | - | TRBJ2-5 | TRBV6-6 | CASSYRGSRETQYF | TGTGCCAGCAGTTACAGGGGCTCTAGGGAGACCCAGTACTTC
- | TRBD1 | TRBJ1-6 | TRBV27 | CASSSTGGWSPLHF | TGTGCCAGCAGTTCCACAGGGGGCTGGTCACCCCTCCACTTT
once | TRBD2 | TRBJ2-3 | TRBV5-8 | CASSLATSGNTDTQYF | TGTGCCAGCAGCTTGGCCACTAGCGGGAACACAGATACGCAGTATTTT
- | - | TRBJ1-2 | TRBV19 | CASRLWGGSYGYTF | TGTGCCAGCAGACTCTGGGGGGGATCATATGGCTACACCTTC
- | - | TRBJ2-1 | TRBV25-1 | CASSGRGLSYNEQFF | TGTGCCAGCTCCGGCCGGGGGCTCTCCTACAATGAGCAGTTCTTC
- | - | TRBJ2-2 | TRBV4-2 | CASSQKGGGRRGTGELFF | TGTGCCAGCAGCCAAAAGGGGGGGGGACGTCGGGGTACCGGGGAGCTGTTTTTT
- | - | TRBJ1-5 | TRBV3-1/TRBV3-2 | CASSQGSNQPQHF | TGTGCCAGCAGCCAGGGAAGCAATCAGCCCCAGCATTTT
once | - | TRBJ2-3 | TRBV18 | CASSPGPPEQYF | TGTGCCAGCTCACCCGGACCCCCGGAGCAGTATTTT
once | - | TRBJ2-1 | TRBV24-1 | CATSDSGPAFYNEQFF | TGTGCCACCAGTGACTCCGGGCCCGCCTTCTACAATGAGCAGTTCTTC
- | TRBD1 | TRBJ1-4 | TRBV6-5 | CASARGTLNDEKLFF | TGTGCCAGCGCCAGGGGGACGTTGAATGACGAAAAACTGTTTTTT
- | - | TRBJ1-2 | TRBV2 | CASKGPTGIYGYTF | TGTGCCAGCAAGGGCCCAACAGGGATCTATGGCTACACCTTC
- | - | TRBJ1-2 | TRBV27 | CASSPRSGPGGYTF | TGTGCCAGCAGTCCTAGGTCAGGGCCGGGTGGCTACACCTTC
once | - | TRBJ1-1 | TRBV4-1 | CASSHPGGDTEAFF | TGCGCCAGCAGCCACCCCGGGGGCGACACTGAAGCTTTCTTT
- | TRBD2 | TRBJ2-3 | TRBV19 | CASSRSPGSGGPSTDTQYF | TGTGCCAGTAGCCGTAGCCCGGGTAGCGGGGGGCCTAGCACAGATACGCAGTATTTT
- | TRBD1 | TRBJ2-1 | TRBV24-1 | CATSDMDRAVNEQFF | TGTGCCACCAGTGACATGGACAGGGCAGTTAATGAGCAGTTCTTC
- | TRBD1 | TRBJ1-6 | TRBV7-6 | CASSLAADRDSPLHF | TGTGCCAGCAGCTTAGCCGCGGACAGGGATTCACCCCTCCACTTT
- | - | TRBJ1-2 | TRBV4-3 | CASSQDIGGPLPNYGYTF | TGCGCCAGCAGCCAAGATATTGGAGGTCCCCTACCTAACTATGGCTACACCTTC
once | - | TRBJ1-2 | TRBV12-3/TRBV12-4 | CASSRVDYGYTF | TGTGCCAGCAGCAGGGTAGACTATGGCTACACCTTC
- | - | TRBJ1-1 | TRBV2 | CASSEGSTRGEAFF | TGTGCCAGCAGTGAAGGTAGTACTCGCGGTGAAGCTTTCTTT
- | - | TRBJ1-2 | TRBV6-2/TRBV6-3 | CASSWTDYGYTF | TGTGCCAGCAGTTGGACAGACTATGGCTACACCTTC
- | - | TRBJ2-2 | TRBV10-3 | CAISERHNTGELFF | TGTGCCATCAGTGAGAGACATAACACCGGGGAGCTGTTTTTT
- | - | TRBJ1-2 | TRBV29-1 | CSVDGYGYTF | TGCAGCGTTGACGGATATGGCTACACCTTC
- | - | TRBJ1-6 | TRBV11-2 | CASSLDGSSYNSPLHF | TGTGCCAGCAGCTTAGACGGGAGCTCCTATAATTCACCCCTCCACTTT
once | TRBD1 | TRBJ1-4 | TRBV9 | CASSGTGTEEKLFF | TGTGCCAGCAGCGGGACAGGGACCGAAGAAAAACTGTTTTTT
- | - | TRBJ1-1 | TRBV18 | CATSSQETARTEAFF | TGTGCCACCAGCTCACAGGAGACTGCACGAACTGAAGCTTTCTTT
- | TRBD1 | TRBJ2-1 | TRBV2 | CASSVPQGVNYNEQFF | TGTGCCAGCAGCGTTCCACAGGGGGTTAACTACAATGAGCAGTTCTTC
- | - | TRBJ1-2 | TRBV9 | CASSFSWESSGYTF | TGTGCCAGCAGCTTTAGCTGGGAGTCGAGTGGCTACACCTTC
- | - | TRBJ1-3 | TRBV6-1 | CASSEVPNSSGNTIYF | TGTGCCAGCAGTGAAGTACCCAACAGCTCTGGAAACACCATATATTTT
once | - | TRBJ2-5 | TRBV6-2/TRBV6-3 | CASSYSAPGRQETQYF | TGTGCCAGCAGTTACTCCGCTCCGGGAAGGCAAGAGACCCAGTACTTC
- | - | TRBJ2-7 | TRBV5-1 | CASSLGGYEQYF | TGCGCCAGCAGCTTGGGCGGCTACGAGCAGTACTTC
- | TRBD1 | TRBJ1-1 | TRBV13 | CASSLQGAEAFF | TGTGCCAGCAGCTTACAGGGGGCTGAAGCTTTCTTT
- | - | TRBJ1-2 | TRBV12-5 | CASGLEGIHGYTF | TGTGCTAGTGGTTTGGAGGGGATCCATGGCTACACCTTC
- | - | TRBJ2-5 | TRBV20-1 | CSASEASGGETQYF | TGCAGTGCTAGTGAGGCTTCAGGGGGGGAGACCCAGTACTTC
- | TRBD1 | TRBJ1-6 | TRBV3-1/TRBV3-2 | CASSQRQGGNSPLHF | TGTGCCAGCAGCCAAAGACAGGGTGGGAATTCACCCCTCCACTTT
- | TRBD2 | TRBJ2-1 | TRBV7-2 | CASSLVRGGIRNEQFF | TGTGCCAGCAGCTTAGTGCGGGGGGGCATTAGAAATGAGCAGTTCTTC
- | - | TRBJ1-4 | TRBV14 | CASSLNPGRGNEKLFF | TGTGCCAGCAGCCTTAACCCCGGGAGGGGTAATGAAAAACTGTTTTTT
- | TRBD2 | TRBJ2-1 | TRBV2 | CASRSRGGTYNEQFF | TGTGCCAGCAGGTCAAGGGGAGGGACCTACAATGAGCAGTTCTTC
- | TRBD1 | TRBJ1-1 | TRBV19 | CASSQAGGNAEAFF | TGTGCCAGTAGTCAGGCAGGGGGCAATGCTGAAGCTTTCTTT
- | - | TRBJ1-2 | TRBV7-8 | CASSLGSPQGGYGYTF | TGTGCCAGCAGCTTAGGGTCCCCCCAGGGAGGCTATGGCTACACCTTC
- | TRBD1 | TRBJ1-2 | TRBV4-2 | CASSQGDRGLTNYGYTF | TGTGCCAGCAGCCAAGGGGACAGGGGGCTGACTAACTATGGCTACACCTTC
- | - | TRBJ1-4 | TRBV19 | CASSIDPGSGSPKLFF | TGTGCCAGTAGTATAGATCCCGGGTCAGGGAGTCCAAAACTGTTTTTT
- | - | TRBJ2-6 | TRBV5-1 | CASSLGDTSSGANVLTF | TGCGCCAGCAGCTTGGGGGACACGAGCTCTGGGGCCAACGTCCTGACTTTC
- | - | TRBJ1-5 | TRBV19 | CASSITGGVRNQPQHF | TGTGCCAGTAGTATAACGGGGGGTGTTCGCAATCAGCCCCAGCATTTT
- | TRBD1 | TRBJ1-6 | TRBV6-5 | CATQPGQSISPLHF | TGTGCCACCCAACCGGGACAGAGCATTTCACCCCTCCACTTT
- | TRBD1 | TRBJ2-7 | TRBV10-1 | CASSEPGTGVNEQYF | TGCGCCAGCAGTGAACCGGGGACAGGAGTTAACGAGCAGTACTTC
- | TRBD2 | TRBJ2-7 | TRBV3-1/TRBV3-2 | CASSRVGTSGGGEQYF | TGTGCCAGCAGCAGAGTCGGGACTAGCGGGGGAGGGGAGCAGTACTTC
few | - | TRBJ1-5 | TRBV11-2 | CASSRGSRGSNQPQHF | TGTGCCAGCAGTCGTGGGTCACGGGGTAGCAATCAGCCCCAGCATTTT
- | TRBD1 | TRBJ1-2 | TRBV7-3 | CASSLTAGQENYGYTF | TGTGCCAGCAGCTTAACCGCGGGACAGGAGAACTATGGCTACACCTTC